The sequence of this T cell receptor beta chain was determined in a study of T cells after yellow fever vaccination. Study at large: Fractions low in cell number were prepared with SMART-Seq v4 Ultra Low Input. Study-wide points: Abundant clonotypes from the bulk population could contaminate FACS-sorted repertoires. Peaking faster, on day 5 versus 15, the secondary response was nonetheless weaker.

Details on this clonotype: Its antigen remains unidentified.

Trimming pared 0 bases from V and 3 bases from J, leaving 14 bases between. This CDR3 contains 15 residues. Germline V gene data show CDR1 as DFQATT and CDR2 as SNEGSKA (reference sequence). A process of 5'RACE template switching, which added a universal primer site and UMIs, was used to make TCR cDNA. MiXCR was run by TCRdb on the 5' RACE reads, yielding one entry per CDR3 protein. The table lists about 170,000 distinct CDR3 sequences, 11% of them singletons, with less than 40% in the top ten. The sequence came from a man between 18 and 35 years old who received the YFV17D yellow fever vaccine. The sample in question was CD8+ T cells sorted from PBMCs, obtained 15 days after the yellow fever booster vaccination. The J gene is TRBJ1-1, the V gene TRBV20-1; D gene unclear. The CDR3 DNA is TGCAGTGCTAGAGATTTCGAGGGAGCGGACACTGAAGCTTTCTTT. It translates to CSARDFEGADTEAFF.